This TCR beta chain was sequenced during a study of molecular identifiers for immune sequencing clone quantification. Each CDR3 protein gets one entry after TCRdb re-called the PCR reads with MiXCR. The sample lists approximately 680,000 distinct CDR3 sequences; 25% were seen once. The CDR3 loop spans 14 amino acids. Trimming cost V 3 bases and J 9 bases, with 15 bases left between them. In germline, CDR1 is MNHEY, CDR2 SMNVEV (reference sequence). The chain employs TRBV27 and TRBJ2-4, with D possibly being TRBD1 (6 bases). This sequence originates from a human donor in good health. Some libraries in this study had Jurkat cell RNA spiked in. Sequencing input: naive CD8+ T cells from blood, with Jurkat cell RNA spiked in. The subset is: FACS-sorted CD8+CD4-CCR7+CD45RA+ naive T cells. Here the CDR3 DNA reads TGTGCCAGCAGTTTCGGCAGGGGCTTTGGCATTCAGTACTTC. Translated: CASSFGRGFGIQYF.